The 19 T cell receptor beta chains reported below all come from one sample, sequenced in a study of blood T cells in healthy people across ages. For the second PCR, which ran for about 6 to 11 cycles, a sample-barcoded 5' primer and a J-beta primer mix were used. TCRdb called the 5' RACE reads again in MiXCR, with one record for every CDR3 protein. Of some 920,000 distinct CDR3 sequences in the sample, around 54% are singletons; the top ten hold about 20%. The sequencing sample was made of blood. Receptor source: a woman aged 60-75 years in good health.

This chain connects TRBV7-2 to TRBJ2-7; a weak D match, TRBD2 (6 bases). Trimming left V 1 base short and J 9 bases short, with 19 bases between. In germline, CDR1 is SGHTA, CDR2 FQGNSA. The CDR3 totals 15 residues. CDR3 loop: CASSLGRGTNTRQYF. DNA of the CDR3: TGTGCCAGCAGCTTAGGTCGGGGGACCAATACGAGGCAGTACTTC. Full variable domain (remainder filled in from reference TRBV7-2 and TRBJ2-7): GAGVSQSPSNKVTEKGKDVELRCDPISGHTALYWYRQSLGQGLEFLIYFQGNSAPDKSGLPSDRFSAERTGGSVSTLTIQRTQQEDSAVYLCASSLGRGTNTRQYFGPGTRLTVT.

The chain is built from TRBV20-1 and TRBJ2-5, with TRBD2 matching 12 bases. V shed 5 bases and J 4 bases; nucleotides not matched to a gene: 8. Germline V gene sequence: CDR1 DFQATT, CDR2 SNEGSKA (reference sequence). This CDR3 has 15 residues. This CDR3 is CSASETSGSRETQYF. DNA of the CDR3: TGCAGTGCTTCTGAGACTAGCGGGAGCAGAGAGACCCAGTACTTC.

At least ten counts were recorded for this clonotype. The V and J genes are TRBV29-1 and TRBJ2-3; 11 bases fit TRBD2. The CDR3 totals 14 residues. Germline-derived CDR1 and CDR2 are SQVTM and ANQGSEA. CDR3 sequence (DNA): TGCAGTGCAACTAGCGGGAGAATTACAGATACGCAGTATTTT. Encoded protein: CSATSGRITDTQYF.

This chain connects TRBV12-3 or TRBV12-4 to TRBJ2-7; TRBD2 matches at 10 bases. This CDR3 contains 16 residues. V shed 1 base and J 7 bases; nucleotides not matched to a gene: 10. CDR3 amino acids: CASSLDTSGNYNEQYF. The CDR3 coding sequence is TGTGCCAGCAGTTTAGATACTAGCGGGAACTACAATGAGCAGTACTTC.

About this clonotype itself: Relative to the germline gene, one junction end is altered; a read error may explain this. The rearrangement joins TRBV28 to TRBJ1-1, with TRBD1 matching 8 bases. The CDR3 is made up of 14 amino acids. CDR1 and CDR2 from the germline V gene are MDHEN and SYDVKM. CDR3 sequence: CASSHRGRYTEAFF. In DNA form, the CDR3 reads TGTGCCAGCAGTCACAGGGGGAGGTACACTGAGGCTTTCTTT.

The J gene is TRBJ1-4, the V gene TRBV5-5; no clear D. The germline V gene encodes CDR1 SGHKS and CDR2 YYEKEE (reference sequence). V lost 2 bases, J lost 8 bases, and 10 bases lay in between. The CDR3 loop spans 13 amino acids. CDR3 residues: CASSFSSGEKLFF. The CDR3 DNA is TGTGCCAGCAGCTTCTCAAGCGGGGAAAAACTGTTTTTT.

This clonotype has just a few counts. This sequence joins TRBV4-2 and TRBJ1-1; D is possibly TRBD1 (5 bases). The V and J ends lost 1 base and 2 bases respectively, with 8 bases between them. The CDR3 runs 14 residues. Per the germline V gene, CDR1 is LGHNA and CDR2 is YNFKEQ. DNA for the CDR3: TGTGCCAGCAGCCAAGGGAGGGACAACACTGAAGCTTTCTTT. Translating gives CASSQGRDNTEAFF.

Comment on this clonotype: The junction departs from the called germline gene at one end, perhaps through a read error. The rearrangement links TRBV28 to TRBJ2-3, with 10 bases aligning to TRBD2. Germline CDR1 is MDHEN and CDR2 is SYDVKM. The CDR3 is 14 amino acids. CDR3 sequence reads: CASRPSGSTATQYF. The DNA for the CDR3 is TGTGCCAGCAGGCCTAGCGGGAGCACAGCTACGCAGTATTTT.

This clonotype was counted once. Germline is not matched at one junction end, which may reflect a read error. J is TRBJ2-7 and V is TRBV27; D perhaps matches TRBD2 (7 bases). This CDR3 contains 12 residues. Germline lookup yields CDR1 MNHEY and CDR2 SMNVEV (reference sequence). As DNA, the CDR3 is TGTCCCAGCGGGGACATTGGTTACGAGCAGTACTTC. This sequence encodes CPSGDIGYEQYF.

V gene TRBV4-2 combines with J gene TRBJ1-2; TRBD1 agrees at 7 bases. This CDR3 spans 16 amino acids. With 0 bases clipped from V and 5 bases from J, the junction kept 9 bases outside the gene matches. CDR1 and CDR2 (germline): LGHNA, YNFKEQ. The CDR3 nucleotides read TGTGCCAGCAGCCAAGACTCAGGGGGGATGGGGTATGGCTACACCTTC. As protein: CASSQDSGGMGYGYTF.

The V gene is TRBV3-1, the J gene TRBJ2-5; the D is unclear. Germline V lookup: CDR1 LGHDT, CDR2 YNNKEL (reference sequence). The CDR3 is 13 amino acids. The V gene lost 1 base and the J gene lost 11 bases, with 14 bases spanning the gap. CDR3: CASSQVLGGEQYF. DNA for the CDR3: TGTGCCAGCAGCCAAGTTCTAGGTGGTGAGCAGTACTTC.

The chain is built from TRBV27 and TRBJ2-5, with a possible D match to TRBD2 (5 bases). The V gene lost 5 bases and the J gene lost 5 bases, with 18 bases spanning the gap. The length of the CDR3 is 15 residues. Germline assignment: CDR1 MNHEY and CDR2 SMNVEV (reference sequence). The CDR3 here is CASSPSPGIGETQYF. CDR3 nucleotide sequence: TGTGCCAGCAGTCCCAGTCCGGGGATCGGGGAGACCCAGTACTTC.

This clonotype appeared a few times. The rearrangement links TRBV11-1 to TRBJ2-7; D not certain. The CDR3 runs 13 residues. Germline CDR1 SGHAT, CDR2 FQDESV (reference sequence). V lost 6 bases to trimming and J lost 4 bases, with 13 bases between them. The CDR3 loop is CASRYLVGYEQYF. Written as DNA, the CDR3 is TGTGCCAGCAGATACCTGGTTGGATACGAGCAGTACTTC.

This clonotype turned up a few times. The chain is built from TRBV4-2 and TRBJ2-1; 10 nucleotides align to TRBD2. This CDR3 is 16 amino acids long. V dropped 1 base and J dropped 4; count of bases not matched to a gene: 4. CDR1 is LGHNA and CDR2 is YNFKEQ in the germline V gene. The CDR3 DNA reads as TGTGCCAGCAGCCAAGCAGGGACTAGCGCATACAATGAGCAGTTCTTC. Protein: CASSQAGTSAYNEQFF.

With regard to this clonotype: A read error may account for a junction end that differs from germline. CDR3 sequence (DNA): TGTGCCAGCAGTTTCCGGGTGGCCGCGAGCTCCTACAATTCACCCCTCCACTTT. Its translation is CASSFRVAASSYNSPLHF. The J gene is TRBJ1-6, the V gene TRBV27, with D unclear. The germline CDR1 and CDR2 sequences are MNHEY and SMNVEV (reference sequence). The CDR3 is 18 amino acids.

This chain links TRBV15 with TRBJ2-7; 7 nucleotides agree with TRBD2. V was clipped by 0 bases and J by 7 bases; unmatched bases: 15. Germline-derived CDR1 and CDR2 are LNHNV and YYDKDF (reference sequence). The CDR3 runs 17 residues. CDR3 loop: CATSRDVSGAGAREQYF. CDR3 in DNA: TGTGCCACCAGCAGAGATGTCTCGGGTGCGGGAGCTAGAGAGCAGTACTTC.

Concerning this clonotype: The germline gene is not matched at one end of the junction; a read error may be the cause. This chain joins TRBV28 and TRBJ2-7; D gene ambiguous. This CDR3 has 17 amino acids. Germline-derived CDR1 and CDR2 are MDHEN and SYDVKM. This CDR3 is CAGSSSFPGQNSYEQYF. The CDR3, as DNA: TGTGCCGGCAGTTCCTCATTCCCGGGCCAAAACTCCTACGAGCAGTACTTC.

The chain carries TRBV28 and TRBJ1-2; perhaps TRBD1 as D (5 bases). Germline CDR1 MDHEN, CDR2 SYDVKM. V was shortened by 6 bases and J by 6 bases, with 14 bases between the two germline ends. This CDR3 contains 13 residues. The CDR3 DNA sequence: TGTGCCAGCAGCGCAGGGCTGAGGGATGGCTACACCTTC. Translating gives CASSAGLRDGYTF.

J is TRBJ2-1 and V is TRBV29-1, with TRBD2 matching 8 bases. Germline V gene lookup returns CDR1 SQVTM and CDR2 ANQGSEA. V shed 5 bases and J 5 bases; nucleotides not matched to a gene: 8. The CDR3 has 14 amino acids. The CDR3 DNA is TGCAGCGTTTTTCGGACTAGCAGAAACAATGAGCAGTTCTTC. Protein: CSVFRTSRNNEQFF.